Below are 22 T cell receptor beta chains sequenced from a single sample in a study of blood T cell repertoires in COVID-19. Sequenced by immunoSEQ multiplex PCR; TCRdb stores in-frame clones only, minus some. The table records 95,000 to 150,000 clones, roughly 89% of them present only once. The sequenced sample was peripheral blood. The receptor source for this set is a woman in her forties or fifties with acute or convalescent COVID-19.

The chain joins TRBV19 to TRBJ2-1; 11 positions match TRBD1. J was trimmed by 6 bases and V by 8 bases; bases with no gene match: 6. This CDR3 comprises 14 residues. From germline, CDR1 is LNHDA and CDR2 SQIVND (reference sequence). This chain's CDR3 is CASGQGAALNEQFF. The CDR3 DNA is TGTGCCAGTGGACAGGGGGCCGCCCTCAATGAGCAGTTCTTC.

The chain uses TRBV7-2 and TRBJ1-5; tentatively, D is TRBD1 (6 bases). Trimming left V 1 base short and J 9 bases short, with 10 bases between. Germline V gene sequence: CDR1 SGHTA, CDR2 FQGNSA. The CDR3 is 13 amino acids. The CDR3 nucleotides are TGTGCCAGCAGCTTAGATCAGGGGAGGCCCCAGCATTTT. This translates into CASSLDQGRPQHF.

The rearrangement joins TRBV7-2 to TRBJ2-1; 13 positions match TRBD2. V shed 5 bases, J shed 1 base, and the junction held 5 bases outside the gene matches. Germline-derived CDR1 and CDR2 are SGHTA and FQGNSA. This CDR3 comprises 17 residues. CDR3 protein: CASSPRLAGGSYNEQFF. CDR3 nucleotide sequence: TGTGCCAGCAGCCCGCGACTAGCGGGGGGTTCCTACAATGAGCAGTTCTTC.

V is TRBV11-2 and J is TRBJ2-1; 13 bases agree with TRBD2. The CDR3 is 15 residues long. After removal of 5 bases from V and 7 bases from J, the junction contained 5 bases not matched to a gene. CDR1 SGHAT and CDR2 FQNNGV come from the germline V gene. The CDR3: CASSKGLAGRNEQFF. The DNA for the CDR3 is TGTGCCAGCAGCAAGGGACTAGCGGGGCGAAATGAGCAGTTCTTC.

The rearrangement joins TRBV11-2 to TRBJ2-2, with D possibly TRBD1 on 5 matching bases. Germline loops: CDR1 SGHAT, CDR2 FQNNGV. The CDR3 runs 12 residues. Trimming removed 7 bases from V and 7 bases from J, with 10 bases in between. This chain's CDR3 is CASNRNVGELFF. The DNA of the CDR3 is TGTGCCAGCAACAGGAACGTCGGGGAGCTGTTTTTT. Full variable domain (outside the CDR3, taken from reference TRBV11-2 and TRBJ2-2): EAGVAQSPRYKIIEKRQSVAFWCNPISGHATLYWYQQILGQGPKLLIQFQNNGVVDDSQLPKDRFSAERLKGVDSTLKIQPAKLEDSAVYLCASNRNVGELFFGEGSRLTVL.

A few counts support this clone. The V call is TRBV10-3, the J call TRBJ2-1; D is uncertain. The CDR3 loop spans 16 amino acids. V was cut by 6 bases and J by 0 bases, with 15 bases left in between. From germline, CDR1 is ENHRY and CDR2 SYGVKD. The CDR3 DNA reads as TGTGCCATCAGGGCGACTGCCGATAGCTCCTACAATGAGCAGTTCTTC. It codes for CAIRATADSSYNEQFF.

The chain couples TRBV9 to TRBJ1-4, with D hard to call. In germline, CDR1 is SGDLS, CDR2 YYNGEE. Trimming removed 4 bases at V and 8 bases at J, with 12 bases between. CDR3 size: 13 residues. DNA of the CDR3: TGTGCCAGCAGCCTCCGCCCGGGGGAAAAACTGTTTTTT. As protein: CASSLRPGEKLFF.

This chain joins TRBV10-3 and TRBJ1-2; no firm D call. Germline CDR1 and CDR2: ENHRY and SYGVKD. The CDR3 extends over 15 amino acids. Between the trimmed V and J ends, which lost 0 bases and 6 bases, there was a span of 14 bases. The CDR3 DNA follows: TGTGCCATCAGTGAGTCGAAACAGATCCAGGATGGCTACACCTTC. Its translation is CAISESKQIQDGYTF.

The V and J genes are TRBV4-1 and TRBJ2-7; 8 nucleotides agree with TRBD1. Per the germline V gene, CDR1 is MGHRA and CDR2 is YSYEKL. V lost 6 bases, J lost 2 bases, and 12 bases stayed unmatched. The CDR3 consists of 16 residues. CDR3 in amino acids: CASSRLADRAAYEQYF. CDR3 sequence (DNA): TGCGCCAGCAGTCGTCTCGCGGACAGGGCTGCCTACGAGCAGTACTTC.

The chain combines TRBV7-9 with TRBJ2-3; 8 bases map to TRBD2. J gave up 8 bases and V 6 bases, and 10 bases lay outside the gene matches. CDR3 length equals 14 residues. Germline lookup yields CDR1 SEHNR and CDR2 FQNEAQ (reference sequence). CDR3 in DNA: TGTGCCAGCAGTCCGGAGCGGGAGCTTGGTACGCAGTATTTT. It translates to CASSPERELGTQYF.

The V gene is TRBV12-3 or TRBV12-4, the J gene TRBJ1-2, with D unresolved. The CDR3 runs to 13 residues. V lost 5 bases, J lost 7 bases, and 14 bases lay in between. The CDR3 nucleotides read TGTGCCAGCAGTCCCGAGCCACGCGGTGGCTACACCTTC. Amino acids: CASSPEPRGGYTF.

This clone was detected only a few times. V usage is TRBV18 and J usage is TRBJ2-5, with 10 bases lining up with TRBD2. CDR1 and CDR2 (germline): KGHSH, LQKENI. This CDR3 contains 15 residues. V dropped 8 bases and J dropped 5; count of bases not matched to a gene: 11. CDR3 sequence (DNA): TGTGCCAGCGGACCGCTAGCGGGAGCCCGGGAGACCCAGTACTTC. Translating gives CASGPLAGARETQYF.

The genes are TRBV7-2 and TRBJ1-2; D gene uncertain. The CDR3 spans 12 residues. V was trimmed by 3 bases and J by 7 bases, leaving 9 bases between them. Germline values: CDR1 SGHTA, CDR2 FQGNSA. The CDR3 is CASSFGESGYTF. CDR3 sequence (DNA): TGTGCCAGCAGCTTCGGAGAATCTGGCTACACCTTC.

This chain connects TRBV19 to TRBJ1-1; D uncertain. Germline values: CDR1 LNHDA, CDR2 SQIVND (reference sequence). This CDR3 has 13 residues. The V and J ends lost 7 bases and 4 bases respectively, with 13 bases between them. CDR3 DNA: TGTGCCAGTACGTTGAGTACGGGCACTGAAGCTTTCTTT. Amino acids: CASTLSTGTEAFF.

The genes are TRBV18 and TRBJ1-1, with D tentatively TRBD1 (5 bases). Germline V gives CDR1 KGHSH, CDR2 LQKENI. The CDR3 loop spans 13 amino acids. V lost 5 bases and J lost 1, with 8 bases in between. The CDR3, as DNA: TGTGCCAGCTCATCGGACAAGAACACTGAAGCTTTCTTT. Translated: CASSSDKNTEAFF.

This sequence joins TRBV5-5 and TRBJ2-7; 7 bases fit TRBD2. The CDR3 has 13 residues. With 6 bases clipped from V and 7 bases from J, the junction kept 10 bases outside the gene matches. The germline V gene has CDR1 SGHKS and CDR2 YYEKEE (reference sequence). CDR3 residues: CASNLWGEGEQYF. The CDR3 DNA is TGTGCCAGCAACCTCTGGGGGGAGGGGGAGCAGTACTTC. The complete variable domain, with remaining parts taken from reference TRBV5-5 and TRBJ2-7, reads DAGVTQSPTHLIKTRGQQVTLRCSPISGHKSVSWYQQVLGQGPQFIFQYYEKEERGRGNFPDRFSARQFPNYSSELNVNALLLGDSALYLCASNLWGEGEQYFGPGTRLTVT.

The rearrangement uses TRBV24-1 and TRBJ1-3, with a tentative D call TRBD1 (6 bases). The V end was cut by 9 bases, the J end by 2 bases, with 19 bases between. This CDR3 has 16 residues. The germline CDR1 and CDR2 sequences are KGHDR and SFDVKD. The CDR3 DNA reads TGTGCCACCCAACCCCGCGGGGGGCAGACTGGAAACACCATATATTTT. This gives the protein CATQPRGGQTGNTIYF.

This chain connects TRBV18 to TRBJ2-5; TRBD1 matches at 7 bases. The CDR3 sequence is 15 residues long. After removal of 4 bases from V and 5 bases from J, the junction contained 10 bases not matched to a gene. Germline lookup yields CDR1 KGHSH and CDR2 LQKENI. As DNA, the CDR3 is TGTGCCAGCTCACTTCTTGACAGGGCGCGCGAGACCCAGTACTTC. Its translation: CASSLLDRARETQYF.

V is TRBV3-1 (or the pseudogene TRBV3-2) and J is TRBJ1-3; 8 bases map to TRBD1. J lost 0 bases, V lost 6 bases, and 4 bases had no gene match. Germline V gene sequence: CDR1 LGHDT, CDR2 YNNKEL (reference sequence). This CDR3 has 15 amino acids. The CDR3 DNA reads as TGTGCCAGCAGTCACAGGGGGAGCTCTGGAAACACCATATATTTT. Translation gives CASSHRGSSGNTIYF.

This chain uses TRBV30 with TRBJ2-7; a weak D match, TRBD1 (5 bases). Trimming left V 5 bases short and J 3 bases short, with 8 bases between. Germline lookup yields CDR1 GTSNPN and CDR2 SVGIG (reference sequence). The CDR3 is made up of 11 amino acids. Here the CDR3 DNA reads TGTGCCTGGGGTGACAGCTACGAGCAGTACTTC. Translation: CAWGDSYEQYF. The full variable domain, rest sourced from reference TRBV30 and TRBJ2-7, is SQTIHQWPATLVQPVGSPLSLECTVEGTSNPNLYWYRQAAGRGLQLLFYSVGIGQISSEVPQNLSASRPQDRQFILSSKKLLLSDSGFYLCAWGDSYEQYFGPGTRLTVT.

V is TRBV20-1 and J is TRBJ1-2; the D is unclear. This CDR3 contains 12 residues. Trimming took 3 bases from V and 8 from J, leaving 13 bases between them. Germline V gene sequence: CDR1 DFQATT, CDR2 SNEGSKA (reference sequence). The CDR3 nucleotides are TGCAGTGCTAGTGCCAAAAGTGAGGGCTACACCTTC. It specifies CSASAKSEGYTF.

This clone was counted once. This chain links TRBV27 with TRBJ2-1, with 7 bases that match TRBD2. The CDR3 covers 16 residues. Germline CDR1 is MNHEY and CDR2 is SMNVEV (reference sequence). The V and J ends lost 5 bases and 1 base, in that order; junction bases with no gene match: 8. Here the CDR3 DNA reads TGTGCCAGCAGTGTCCTTTCGGGGGGATCCTACAATGAGCAGTTCTTC. This encodes CASSVLSGGSYNEQFF.